This TCR beta chain was profiled in a study of shared clonotypes between healthy human individuals. Study conclusions and caveats: Naive CD4 clonotypes were shared across several donors at 4.5% to 6.5%. Naive subsets typically showed greater estimated richness than memory subsets. Rarefaction showed sorted-subset sequencing was incomplete despite large depth.

The CDR3 extends over 13 amino acids. Germline CDR1 WSHSY, CDR2 SAAADI. J was trimmed by 8 bases and V by 7 bases; bases with no gene match: 7. Naive CD8 cells lacked CD45RO, underwent positive selection for CCR7 and left out terminally differentiated effector memory CD45RA+ cells. Data came from immunoSEQ multiplex PCR; TCRdb stores just in-frame clones and leaves some out. The table shows about 1,800,000 clones, with just under 95% occurring only once. Worth noting for this clone: Its specificity is not known.

This clonotype was obtained from a man aged 18 to 29 in good health. The sample consisted of naive CD8+ T cells sorted from blood. The chain has TRBV10-2 and TRBJ2-3; 9 bases are shared with TRBD2. The CDR3 here is CASMDSGRGTQYF. DNA of the CDR3: TGCGCCAGCATGGATAGCGGGAGAGGTACGCAGTATTTT.